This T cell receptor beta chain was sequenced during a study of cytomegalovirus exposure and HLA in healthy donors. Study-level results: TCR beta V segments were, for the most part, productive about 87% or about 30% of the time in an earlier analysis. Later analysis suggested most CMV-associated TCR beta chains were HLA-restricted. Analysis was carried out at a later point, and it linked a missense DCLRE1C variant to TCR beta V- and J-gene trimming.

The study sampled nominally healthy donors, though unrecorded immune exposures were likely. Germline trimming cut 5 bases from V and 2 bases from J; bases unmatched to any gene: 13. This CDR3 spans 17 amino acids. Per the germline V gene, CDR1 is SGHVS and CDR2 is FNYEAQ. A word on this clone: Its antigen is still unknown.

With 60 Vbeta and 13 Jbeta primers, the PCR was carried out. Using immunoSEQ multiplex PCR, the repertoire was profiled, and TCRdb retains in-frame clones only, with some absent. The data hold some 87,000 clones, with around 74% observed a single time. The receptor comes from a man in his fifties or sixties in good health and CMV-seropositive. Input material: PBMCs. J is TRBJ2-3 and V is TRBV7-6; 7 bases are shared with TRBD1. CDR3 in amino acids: CASSPRVPQGITDTQYF. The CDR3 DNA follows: TGTGCCAGCAGCCCCCGAGTCCCACAGGGGATCACAGATACGCAGTATTTT.